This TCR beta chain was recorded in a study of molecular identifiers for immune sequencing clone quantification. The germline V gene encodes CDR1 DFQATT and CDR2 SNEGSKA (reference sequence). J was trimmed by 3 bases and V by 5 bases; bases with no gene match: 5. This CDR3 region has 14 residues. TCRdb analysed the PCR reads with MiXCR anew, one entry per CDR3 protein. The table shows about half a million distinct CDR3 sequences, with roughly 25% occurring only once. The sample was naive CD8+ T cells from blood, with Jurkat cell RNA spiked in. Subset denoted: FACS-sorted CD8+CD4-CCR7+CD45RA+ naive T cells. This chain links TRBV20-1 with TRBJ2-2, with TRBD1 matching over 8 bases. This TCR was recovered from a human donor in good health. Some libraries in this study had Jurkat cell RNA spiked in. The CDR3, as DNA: TGCAGTGCTGAAACGGGACAGGACACCGGGGAGCTGTTTTTT. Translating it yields CSAETGQDTGELFF.